Included here is one T cell receptor beta chain sequence, with context. Its antigen is unknown. Mismatch with germline at one junction end may stem from a read error. The data were obtained in a study of cytomegalovirus exposure and HLA in healthy donors. For the study at large: An analysis done earlier identified 117 million unique TCR beta sequences from about 179 million T cells.

This CDR3 is 13 amino acids long. The germline CDR1 and CDR2 sequences are SEHNR and FQNEAQ (reference sequence). The PCR employed 60 Vbeta primers together with 13 Jbeta primers. Study processing details: It was a later analysis that counted 79 million or so unique TCR beta chains, of which 9 million to 13 million were shared. The method was immunoSEQ multiplex PCR; TCRdb's version includes in-frame clones alone and lacks a portion of them. V, J and clone size reflect that table, while D and trimming were determined from the DNA. Of over 150,000 clones detected, approximately 85% appear once; the ten largest clones hold 4.5% to 5.5%. Study-level findings and limits: Sequencing likely caused a cluster of highly shared sequence variants.

V is TRBV7-9 and J is TRBJ2-7; no clear D gene. Source material: PBMCs. The sequence was collected from a girl between 5 and 17 years old in good health and CMV-seropositive. CDR3: CSSSLGMQYEQYF. CDR3 DNA: TGTTCCAGCAGCTTAGGCATGCAGTACGAGCAGTACTTC. Based on the CDR3 plus reference TRBV7-9 and TRBJ2-7, the full variable domain is DTGVSQNPRHKITKRGQNVTFRCDPISEHNRLYWYRQTLGQGPEFLTYFQNEAQLEKSRLLSDRFSAERPKGSFSTLEIQRTEQGDSAMYLCSSSLGMQYEQYFGPGTRLTVT.